The rows below give T cell receptor beta chains drawn from one sample of a study of vaccination effects on CD4 cells after COVID-19. The assay was immunoSEQ multiplex PCR, and TCRdb's table has in-frame clones only and misses some. The sample lists roughly 53,000 clones; 75% to 85% were seen once. Their antigens are not known. The material was CD4+ T cells from PBMCs cultured with HCoV-OC43 spike peptides, obtained before COVID-19 vaccination. The receptor set was obtained from a human donor who received a COVID-19 vaccine. Both conserved end residues are part of each CDR3. The order of the fields is J gene, V gene, clone size, D gene, CDR3 DNA, CDR3 protein. The D gene is left open where the match is weak. Only part of the rows carry a size: once, few, many, or a class if the clone is expanded.

>TRBJ2-2|TRBV6-2/TRBV6-3|.|TRBD1
TGTGCCAGCAGTTACGGGACAGCGAACACCGGGGAGCTGTTTTTT
CASSYGTANTGELFF
>TRBJ2-2|TRBV29-1|.|.
TGCAGCGGATTAAGGGGGGCGAACACCGGGGAGCTGTTTTTT
CSGLRGANTGELFF
>TRBJ2-3|TRBV5-1|.|.
TGCGCCAGCAGCTTGGCCGAGGGCGAAACAGGGATCACAGATACGCAGTATTTT
CASSLAEGETGITDTQYF
>TRBJ2-3|TRBV24-1|.|.
TGTGCCACCAGTCAAGTTGCCGGTAGCACAGATACGCAGTATTTT
CATSQVAGSTDTQYF
>TRBJ1-2|TRBV5-1|.|TRBD1
TGCGCCAGCAGCCCCGGACAGGGCGCTAACTATGGCTACACCTTC
CASSPGQGANYGYTF
>TRBJ1-2|TRBV7-3|.|.
TGTGCCAGCAGCTTAAGGCAGGGAGAAGGCTACACCTTC
CASSLRQGEGYTF
>TRBJ1-2|TRBV10-3|.|TRBD1
TGTGCCATCAGGGGACAGGGGGATGCTAACTATGGCTACACCTTC
CAIRGQGDANYGYTF
>TRBJ1-2|TRBV6-4|.|.
TGTGCCAGCAGTGGGGGACGGCCCTTGTGGTATGGCTACACCTTC
CASSGGRPLWYGYTF
>TRBJ2-3|TRBV5-1|.|TRBD2
TGCGCCAGCAGCTTGGCTGGACTAGCGGGGGGTACAGATACGCAGTATTTT
CASSLAGLAGGTDTQYF
>TRBJ1-6|TRBV3-1/TRBV3-2|.|.
TGTGCCAGCAGCCAACCTGTTGGAAGCAAGAGTACCCTCCACTTT
CASSQPVGSKSTLHF
>TRBJ1-4|TRBV7-8|.|.
TGTGCCAGCAGATCAGGGGTTGCTAATGAAAAACTGTTTTTT
CASRSGVANEKLFF
>TRBJ2-1|TRBV7-2|once|.
TGTGCCAGCAGCGGGAAGAGCTCCTACAATGAGCAGTTCTTC
CASSGKSSYNEQFF
>TRBJ2-3|TRBV5-1|.|TRBD1
TGCGCCAGCAGCCTTTTAACAGGGGTGTCGGATACGCAGTATTTT
CASSLLTGVSDTQYF
>TRBJ1-5|TRBV5-6|.|.
TGTGCCAGCAGTTCAGGGGATTTCGAACAGCCCCAGCATTTT
CASSSGDFEQPQHF
>TRBJ1-1|TRBV7-3|once|.
TGTGCCAGCAGCTTCAGGGAGAACACTGAAGCTTTCTTT
CASSFRENTEAFF
>TRBJ1-1|TRBV10-1|.|TRBD1
TGCGCCAGCCAGGACAGGGTGAACACTGAAGCTTTCTTT
CASQDRVNTEAFF
>TRBJ1-1|TRBV7-8|.|TRBD1
TGTGCCAGCAGCTTAGCGCGACAGGGGGGCCCCTTGAACACTGAAGCTTTCTTT
CASSLARQGGPLNTEAFF
>TRBJ2-3|TRBV10-2|.|TRBD2
TGCGCCAGCGGCGGTAAAGGACTAGCGGGCCCAGATACGCAGTATTTT
CASGGKGLAGPDTQYF
>TRBJ1-1|TRBV29-1|.|.
TGCAGCGTGGGACGTTCAGGGTACACTGAAGCTTTCTTT
CSVGRSGYTEAFF
>TRBJ2-1|TRBV19|.|TRBD2
TGTGCCAGTAGTGTTTCCGGGACTAGTCCCAATGAGCAGTTCTTC
CASSVSGTSPNEQFF
>TRBJ1-2|TRBV28|.|.
TGTGCCAGCAGTTCGGGACCCTACTATGGCTACACCTTC
CASSSGPYYGYTF
>TRBJ1-1|TRBV7-8|once|.
TGTGCCAGCAGCTTAAGAGGGCAGGCGACGAACACTGAAGCTTTCTTT
CASSLRGQATNTEAFF
>TRBJ1-2|TRBV5-1|few|.
TGCGCCAGCAGCTTTGACGACACGGATAGGGGTGGCTACACCTTC
CASSFDDTDRGGYTF
>TRBJ2-5|TRBV7-2|.|TRBD2
TGTGCCAGCAGCCCTAACAGCGGGAGAGGTTTAGGGGAGACCCAGTACTTC
CASSPNSGRGLGETQYF
>TRBJ1-2|TRBV18|few|.
TGTGCCAGCTCACCTTACTCGGGGGGTGCTAACTATGGCTACACCTTC
CASSPYSGGANYGYTF
>TRBJ2-1|TRBV6-1|.|TRBD1
TGTGCCAGCAGTGTAGGACAGGGGGCCCTTCTTTACTACAATGAGCAGTTCTTC
CASSVGQGALLYYNEQFF
>TRBJ1-2|TRBV6-1|once|TRBD1
TGTGCCAGCAGTGCGATCGGGACAGACGCTAACTATGGCTACACCTTC
CASSAIGTDANYGYTF
>TRBJ1-4|TRBV5-1|few|TRBD1
TGCGCCAGCAGCTCGGACCCACAGGGGGCTAATGAAAAACTGTTTTTT
CASSSDPQGANEKLFF
>TRBJ2-2|TRBV5-4|.|TRBD2
TGTGCCAGCAGCTCAGGAACTAGCGGGGGCAACACCGGGGAGCTGTTTTTT
CASSSGTSGGNTGELFF
>TRBJ2-3|TRBV5-8|once|TRBD1
TGTGCCAGCCCAACTTTACCGGGACAGGGGGGAACAGATACGCAGTATTTT
CASPTLPGQGGTDTQYF
>TRBJ2-5|TRBV25-1|.|TRBD2
TGTGCCAGCAGTGAATTCCAGCGGGGGGGCCTAGAGACCCAGTACTTC
CASSEFQRGGLETQYF
>TRBJ2-3|TRBV6-5|.|TRBD1
TGTGCCAGCAGTCACTGGACAGGCCTCGCAGATACGCAGTATTTT
CASSHWTGLADTQYF
>TRBJ1-1|TRBV5-1|.|.
TGCGCCAGCGGAGAGGGAGTGGGCACTGAAGCTTTCTTT
CASGEGVGTEAFF
>TRBJ2-1|TRBV3-1/TRBV3-2|.|TRBD2
TGTGCCAGCAGCCAAACAGCGGGGGTATACAATGAGCAGTTCTTC
CASSQTAGVYNEQFF
>TRBJ1-2|TRBV28|.|TRBD1
TGTGCCAGCTACTCGGACAGGGCTATCTATGGCTACACCTTC
CASYSDRAIYGYTF
>TRBJ2-1|TRBV21-1|few|.
TGTGCCAGCAGCAAAGAAAGAGGGGCTAGCGGGGGCCCTAGCTCCTACAATGAGCAGTTCTTC
CASSKERGASGGPSSYNEQFF
>TRBJ1-5|TRBV4-1|few|TRBD1
TGCGCCAGCAGCCGCGGGGACAGGGCGAATCAGCCCCAGCATTTT
CASSRGDRANQPQHF
>TRBJ1-2|TRBV14|.|TRBD1
TGTGCCAGCAGCCAATCCGGGCAGGGGGTGAGCGGCTACACCTTC
CASSQSGQGVSGYTF
>TRBJ2-5|TRBV9|.|.
TGTGCCAGCAGCGTCAGGTCGGAGGGGGGCCAGTACTTC
CASSVRSEGGQYF
>TRBJ1-1|TRBV7-2|.|TRBD1
TGTGCCAGCAGCTTAGCCGGACAGGGGACTGAAGCTTTCTTT
CASSLAGQGTEAFF
>TRBJ1-2|TRBV10-3|.|.
TGTGCCACGTTCGGAGGGGCGAGGAGCTATGGCTACACCTTC
CATFGGARSYGYTF
>TRBJ1-5|TRBV7-2|.|.
TGTGCCAGCAGCTCTAGGAGCCCCAATCAGCCCCAGCATTTT
CASSSRSPNQPQHF
>TRBJ1-5|TRBV12-5|.|.
TGTGCTAGTGGTTTGGTAAGGGCAGGGGTTAGCAATCAGCCCCAGCATTTT
CASGLVRAGVSNQPQHF
>TRBJ1-5|TRBV19|.|TRBD1
TGTGCCAGTAGCGACAGGGCTTATAGCAATCAGCCCCAGCATTTT
CASSDRAYSNQPQHF
>TRBJ2-3|TRBV24-1|.|TRBD1
TGTGCCACCAGTTGGAGGGGACAGGGAACAGATACGCAGTATTTT
CATSWRGQGTDTQYF
>TRBJ2-3|TRBV29-1|.|TRBD1
TGCAGCGTTGGGGGGACAGGGGGCCCCACAGATACGCAGTATTTT
CSVGGTGGPTDTQYF
>TRBJ2-5|TRBV6-2/TRBV6-3|.|.
TGTGCCAGCAGCCCTCTTGGGACGGGAGAGACCCAGTACTTC
CASSPLGTGETQYF